One and the same sample provided the 19 T cell receptor beta chains below, sequenced in a study of metastatic and nonmetastatic thyroid tumors. No treatment of any kind had been given to any patient before thyroid surgery. TCRdb re-called the PCR reads with MiXCR. Of fewer than 20,000 clones listed, 25% to 35% are singletons. The sample consisted of tumor tissue. These receptor sequences come from a male donor with papillary thyroid cancer or a benign thyroid nodule (not recorded which). Some clones in this sample may be carry-over from other donors' samples.

This clone was seen more than once but under ten times. The chain carries TRBV24-1 and TRBJ1-2, with a possible D match to TRBD1 (5 bases). Deletions cut 3 bases from V and 0 bases from J, with 10 bases between. CDR1 KGHDR and CDR2 SFDVKD come from the germline V gene. The CDR3 sequence is 15 residues long. The CDR3 sequence is CATSDDRDPNYGYTF. CDR3 DNA sequence: TGTGCCACCAGTGATGACAGAGACCCTAACTATGGCTACACCTTC.

This clone showed up just a few times. The chain links TRBV19 to TRBJ2-7, with a possible D match to TRBD2 (6 bases). Germline values: CDR1 LNHDA, CDR2 SQIVND (reference sequence). The CDR3 runs to 15 residues. Deletions cut 0 bases from V and 4 bases from J, with 13 bases between. The CDR3 region is CASSIDPGTLYEQYF. DNA for the CDR3: TGTGCCAGTAGTATAGATCCCGGGACTTTATACGAGCAGTACTTC.

This clone was counted between two and nine times. The chain carries TRBV7-2 and TRBJ1-1; 7 bases match TRBD1. Per the germline V gene, CDR1 is SGHTA and CDR2 is FQGNSA. V shed 6 bases, J shed 0 bases, and the junction held 1 base outside the gene matches. The CDR3 spans 13 residues. The CDR3, as DNA: TGTGCCAGCAGGACAGGGCTGAACACTGAAGCTTTCTTT. Residues: CASRTGLNTEAFF.

Remarks on this clone: Since a much larger clone is just one base distant, this may be a read error. The chain employs TRBV25-1 and TRBJ1-4, with a weak D call TRBD1 (5 bases). Germline V CDR1 and CDR2: MGHDK, SYGVNS. This CDR3 has 15 amino acids. Between the trimmed V and J ends, which lost 1 base and 8 bases, there was a span of 14 bases. This chain's CDR3 is CASSEWDLGLEKLFF. DNA of the CDR3: TGTGCCAGCAGTGAATGGGACCTCGGGTTAGAAAAACTGTTTTTT.

The V gene is TRBV11-2, the J gene TRBJ2-1; 7 positions match TRBD1. The V segment lost 5 bases and the J segment 4 bases; nucleotides outside the gene matches: 5. Per the germline V gene, CDR1 is SGHAT and CDR2 is FQNNGV. This CDR3 region has 14 residues. CDR3 coding DNA: TGTGCCAGCAGCGGACGGGACAGATACAATGAGCAGTTCTTC. The encoded protein is CASSGRDRYNEQFF.

This clone was recorded only once. Germline and junction disagree at one end, which may indicate a read error. The chain links TRBV19 to TRBJ1-6; TRBD1 matches 9 bases. Germline CDR1 and CDR2: LNHDA and SQIVND (reference sequence). The CDR3 spans 14 residues. The CDR3 DNA follows: TGTGCCATTACAGGGGGCTCCTATAATTCTACACTCCTCTTT. Translation: CAITGGSYNSTLLF.

This clone was counted at least ten times. The chain employs TRBV6-4 and TRBJ2-2; TRBD1 matches 10 bases. V was clipped by 6 bases and J by 3 bases; unmatched bases: 4. CDR1 MRHNA and CDR2 SNTAGT come from the germline V gene. The CDR3 spans 15 residues. The CDR3 loop reads CASSPGTGDTGELFF. The CDR3 DNA reads as TGTGCCAGCAGCCCCGGGACAGGGGACACCGGGGAGCTGTTTTTT.

The chain couples TRBV9 to TRBJ1-1; the match to TRBD1 covers 7 bases. J lost 7 bases, V lost 4 bases, and 19 bases had no gene match. In germline, CDR1 is SGDLS, CDR2 YYNGEE. The CDR3 covers 17 residues. The CDR3 bases are TGTGCCAGCAGCATCCACAGGGGCGGTCAGGGGAACTGTGAAGCTTTCTTT. Translation gives CASSIHRGGQGNCEAFF. The complete variable domain, with remaining parts taken from reference TRBV9 and TRBJ1-1, reads DSGVTQTPKHLITATGQRVTLRCSPRSGDLSVYWYQQSLDQGLQFLIQYYNGEERAKGNILERFSAQQFPDLHSELNLSSLELGDSALYFCASSIHRGGQGNCEAFFGQGTRLTVV.

This clone has a handful of counts. The CDR3 DNA sequence: TGTGCCAGCAGTTCCATTAGCGGGAGAAGGGCAGATACGCAGTATTTT. It is translated as CASSSISGRRADTQYF. The chain uses TRBV28 and TRBJ2-3; 9 bases align to TRBD2. The CDR3 is 16 residues long. Germline lookup yields CDR1 MDHEN and CDR2 SYDVKM. V gave up 4 bases and J gave up 4 bases; unmatched junction bases: 9.

This clone was counted between two and nine times. The V and J genes are TRBV11-3 and TRBJ2-7, with TRBD2 as a possible D gene (6 bases). Germline values: CDR1 SGHNT, CDR2 YENEEA. The CDR3 has 16 residues. Trimming left V 5 bases short and J 1 base short, with 18 bases between. This CDR3 is CASSRRQAGRSYEQYF. CDR3 DNA: TGTGCCAGCAGCCGCCGGCAGGCGGGGAGGTCCTACGAGCAGTACTTC.

The chain combines TRBV9 with TRBJ2-3; TRBD2 is a possible D gene (6 bases). The V end lost 1 base, the J end lost 1 base, and 13 bases lay between the germline ends. The CDR3 covers 16 residues. Germline CDR1 is SGDLS and CDR2 is YYNGEE. The CDR3 DNA is TGTGCCAGCAGCGTACGGCGGGACCAGGGCACAGATACGCAGTATTTT. It specifies CASSVRRDQGTDTQYF.

CDR3 sequence (DNA): TGCGCCAGCAGCTTAGGGAACTCGAACACCGGGGAGCTGTTTTTT. Its translation: CASSLGNSNTGELFF. This chain joins TRBV5-1 and TRBJ2-2, with D hard to call. The V gene's germline CDR1 is SGHRS and CDR2 YFSETQ. The CDR3 extends over 15 amino acids. V lost 2 bases to trimming and J lost 0 bases, with 8 bases between them.

The chain uses TRBV9 and TRBJ2-2; 9 bases map to TRBD2. The V gene end was trimmed by 7 bases and the J gene end by 0 bases; junction bases not matched to a gene: 4. The CDR3 spans 15 residues. Per germline, CDR1 SGDLS and CDR2 YYNGEE. CDR3 region: CASGREGSNTGELFF. The CDR3 nucleotides are TGTGCCAGCGGGCGGGAGGGCTCGAACACCGGGGAGCTGTTTTTT.

This clone was seen repeatedly, ten times or more. A read error may be the cause here, since a much bigger clone is one base away. The same CDR3 also results from other DNA sequences found in this sample. The J gene is TRBJ1-2, the V gene TRBV18; D gene unclear. Looked up from germline, CDR1 is KGHSH and CDR2 is LQKENI. CDR3 length: 15 amino acids. Here the CDR3 reads CASSPPAGLAYGYTF. In DNA, the CDR3 is TGCGCCAGCTCACCACCAGCGGGTCTGGCCTATGGCTACACCTTC.

At least ten counts were recorded for this clone. One base away lies a much larger clone, so this may be a sequencing read error. The rearrangement links TRBV19 to TRBJ1-1; D not certain. Looked up from germline, CDR1 is LNHDA and CDR2 is SQIVND (reference sequence). CDR3 length: 15 residues. The CDR3 coding sequence is TGTGCCAGTGGCCGCACGGGTTTAATGAACGCTGAAGCTTTCTTT. Amino acid sequence: CASGRTGLMNAEAFF.

The chain's CDR3 is CSASASGTDEQYF. The CDR3 region has the DNA TGCAGTGCTAGCGCTAGCGGGACGGACGAGCAGTACTTC. The gene calls are TRBV20-1 and TRBJ2-7, with 9 bases that match TRBD2. With 3 bases clipped from V and 5 bases from J, the junction kept 5 bases outside the gene matches. Looked up from germline, CDR1 is DFQATT and CDR2 is SNEGSKA (reference sequence). The CDR3 extends over 13 amino acids.

As concerns this clone: Compared with germline, one end of the junction differs, possibly owing to a read error. The chain employs TRBV4-1 and TRBJ2-7; 10 bases match TRBD1. Germline V gives CDR1 MGHRA, CDR2 YSYEKL. There are 15 residues in the CDR3. The CDR3 loop is CARSQSGTGVYVQYF. The CDR3 bases are TGCGCCAGAAGCCAGAGTGGGACAGGGGTCTACGTGCAGTACTTC.

The rearrangement links TRBV5-1 to TRBJ2-7; the D is unclear. The germline V gene encodes CDR1 SGHRS and CDR2 YFSETQ. The CDR3 contains 13 residues. The germline V and J ends were trimmed by 0 bases and 2 bases, with 6 bases remaining between them. CDR3: CASSLAATYEQYF. For the CDR3, the DNA is TGCGCCAGCAGCTTGGCGGCAACCTACGAGCAGTACTTC.

Many counts were recorded for this clone. The chain combines TRBV6-5 with TRBJ1-2; no clear D gene. V was trimmed by 0 bases and J by 5 bases, leaving 4 bases between them. The CDR3 contains 12 residues. Per germline, CDR1 MNHEY and CDR2 SVGAGI. CDR3 nucleotides: TGTGCCAGCAGTTACTCGGATTATGGCTACACCTTC. Translation: CASSYSDYGYTF.